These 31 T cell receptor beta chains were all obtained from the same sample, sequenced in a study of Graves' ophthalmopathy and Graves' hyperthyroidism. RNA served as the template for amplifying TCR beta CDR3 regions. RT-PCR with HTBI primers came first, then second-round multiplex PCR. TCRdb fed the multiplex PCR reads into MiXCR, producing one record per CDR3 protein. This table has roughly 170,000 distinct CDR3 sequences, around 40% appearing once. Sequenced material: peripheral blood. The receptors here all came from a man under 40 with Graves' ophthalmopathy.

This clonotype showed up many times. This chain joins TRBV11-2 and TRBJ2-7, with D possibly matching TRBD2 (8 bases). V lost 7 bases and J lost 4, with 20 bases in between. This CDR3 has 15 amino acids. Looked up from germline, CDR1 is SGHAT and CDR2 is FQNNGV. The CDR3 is CASTPGGAGGYEQYF. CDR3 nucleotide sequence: TGTGCCAGCACCCCGGGGGGGGCAGGGGGATACGAGCAGTACTTC.

CDR3 in amino acids: CASSPNNRDQFVGYEQYF. The CDR3 nucleotides are TGTGCCAGCAGCCCAAATAACCGGGACCAATTCGTCGGTTACGAGCAGTACTTC. The V call is TRBV12-3 or TRBV12-4, the J call TRBJ2-7; the D call may be TRBD1 or TRBD2 (5 bases each). The CDR3 spans 18 residues. The ends were cut back, 6 bases at V and 4 bases at J, with 28 bases in the middle.

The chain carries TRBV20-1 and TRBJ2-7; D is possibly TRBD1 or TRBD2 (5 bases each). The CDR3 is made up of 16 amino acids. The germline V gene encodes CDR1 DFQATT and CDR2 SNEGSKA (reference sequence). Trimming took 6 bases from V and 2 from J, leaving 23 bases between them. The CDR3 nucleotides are TGCAGTGCAAAGGATGACTGGGGCGGGCTGACCTACGAGCAGTACTTC. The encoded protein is CSAKDDWGGLTYEQYF.

CDR3 sequence reads: CASTETGYEQYF. For the CDR3, the DNA is TGTGCCAGCACCGAGACAGGGTACGAGCAGTACTTC. The rearrangement links TRBV12-3 or TRBV12-4 to TRBJ2-7; 7 nucleotides align to TRBD1. The V gene end was trimmed by 7 bases and the J gene end by 4 bases; junction bases not matched to a gene: 4. The CDR3 has 12 amino acids.

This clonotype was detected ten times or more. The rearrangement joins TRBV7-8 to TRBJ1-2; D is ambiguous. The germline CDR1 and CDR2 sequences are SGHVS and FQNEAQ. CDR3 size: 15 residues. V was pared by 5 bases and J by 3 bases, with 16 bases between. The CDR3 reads CASSHRPGGDYGYTF. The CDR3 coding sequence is TGTGCCAGCAGCCACCGCCCGGGCGGAGACTATGGCTACACCTTC.

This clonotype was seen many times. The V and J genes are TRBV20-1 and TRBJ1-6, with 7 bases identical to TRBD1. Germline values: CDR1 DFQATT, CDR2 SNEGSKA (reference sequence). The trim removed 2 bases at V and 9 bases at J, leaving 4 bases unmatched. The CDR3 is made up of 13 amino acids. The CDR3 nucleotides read TGCAGTGCTAGAACAGGGGAGGGTTCACCCCTCCACTTT. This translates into CSARTGEGSPLHF.

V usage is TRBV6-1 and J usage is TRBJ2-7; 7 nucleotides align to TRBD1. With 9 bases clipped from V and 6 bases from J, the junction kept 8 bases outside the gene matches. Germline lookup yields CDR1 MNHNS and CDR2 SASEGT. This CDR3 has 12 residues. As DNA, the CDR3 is TGTGCCAGTTTGACAGGGTCGAGCGAGCAGTACTTC. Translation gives CASLTGSSEQYF.

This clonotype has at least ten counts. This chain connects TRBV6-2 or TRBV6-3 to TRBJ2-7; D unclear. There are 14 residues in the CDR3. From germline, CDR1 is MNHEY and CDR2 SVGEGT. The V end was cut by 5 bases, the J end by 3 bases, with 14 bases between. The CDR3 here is CASSPLGWVYEQYF. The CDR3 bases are TGTGCCAGCAGTCCCCTCGGGTGGGTCTACGAGCAGTACTTC.

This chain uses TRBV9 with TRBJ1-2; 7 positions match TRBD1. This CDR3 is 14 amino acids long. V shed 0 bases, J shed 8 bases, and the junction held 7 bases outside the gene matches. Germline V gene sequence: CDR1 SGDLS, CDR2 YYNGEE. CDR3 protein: CASSVGGGGGGYTF. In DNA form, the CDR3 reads TGTGCCAGCAGCGTAGGAGGAGGGGGCGGCGGCTACACCTTC.

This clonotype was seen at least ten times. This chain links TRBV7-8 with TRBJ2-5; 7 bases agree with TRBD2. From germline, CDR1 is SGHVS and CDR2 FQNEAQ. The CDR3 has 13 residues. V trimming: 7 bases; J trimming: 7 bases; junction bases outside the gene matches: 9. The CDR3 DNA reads TGTGCCAGCATCAGAGCGGGGTCCGGGACCCAGTACTTC. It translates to CASIRAGSGTQYF.

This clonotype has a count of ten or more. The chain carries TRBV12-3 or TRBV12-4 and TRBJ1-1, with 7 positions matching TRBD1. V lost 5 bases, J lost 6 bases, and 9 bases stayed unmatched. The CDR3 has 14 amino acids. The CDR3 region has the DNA TGTGCCAGCAGTCCGACAGGGCGGTTGGCTGAAGCTTTCTTT. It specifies CASSPTGRLAEAFF.

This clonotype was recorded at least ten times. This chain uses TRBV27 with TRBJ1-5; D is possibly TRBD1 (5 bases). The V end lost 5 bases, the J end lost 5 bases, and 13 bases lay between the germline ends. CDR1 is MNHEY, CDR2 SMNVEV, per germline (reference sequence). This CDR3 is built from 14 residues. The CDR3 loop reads CASSRYKTDQPQHF. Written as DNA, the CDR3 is TGTGCCAGCAGTCGGTACAAGACAGATCAGCCCCAGCATTTT.

CDR3 sequence reads: CSARASRTVDGYTF. The CDR3 region has the DNA TGCAGTGCTAGAGCTAGCAGGACGGTCGATGGCTACACCTTC. The genes are TRBV20-1 and TRBJ1-2; the D is unclear. The CDR3 consists of 14 residues. The germline V and J ends were trimmed by 1 base and 6 bases, with 15 bases remaining between them. CDR1 DFQATT and CDR2 SNEGSKA come from the germline V gene (reference sequence).

This chain's CDR3 is CASTPTDRIYGYTF. Here the CDR3 DNA reads TGTGCCAGCACTCCGACGGACAGGATCTATGGCTACACCTTC. The chain is built from TRBV6-2 or TRBV6-3 and TRBJ1-2; 7 bases fit TRBD1. The germline CDR1 and CDR2 sequences are MNHEY and SVGEGT. The CDR3 extends over 14 amino acids. V dropped 7 bases and J dropped 4; count of bases not matched to a gene: 9.

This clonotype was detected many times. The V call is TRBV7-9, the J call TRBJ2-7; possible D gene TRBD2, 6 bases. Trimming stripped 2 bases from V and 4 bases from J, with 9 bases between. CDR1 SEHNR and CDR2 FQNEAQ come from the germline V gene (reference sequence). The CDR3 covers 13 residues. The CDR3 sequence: CASSLQEGYEQYF. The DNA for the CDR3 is TGTGCCAGCAGCTTACAGGAGGGGTACGAGCAGTACTTC.

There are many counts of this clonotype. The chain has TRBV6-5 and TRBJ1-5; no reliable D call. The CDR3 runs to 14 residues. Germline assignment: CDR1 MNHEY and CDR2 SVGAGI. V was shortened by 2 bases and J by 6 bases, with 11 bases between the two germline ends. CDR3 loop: CASSYGIASQPQHF. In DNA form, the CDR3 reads TGTGCCAGCAGTTACGGTATAGCGTCTCAGCCCCAGCATTTT.

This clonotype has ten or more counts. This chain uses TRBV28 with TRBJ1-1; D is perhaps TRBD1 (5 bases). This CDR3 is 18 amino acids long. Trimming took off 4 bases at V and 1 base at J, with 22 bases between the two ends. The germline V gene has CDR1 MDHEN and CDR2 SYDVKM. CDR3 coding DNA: TGTGCCAGCAGTTCCGGGTCTGGGGGTCCTTCCGGGAACACTGAAGCTTTCTTT. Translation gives CASSSGSGGPSGNTEAFF.

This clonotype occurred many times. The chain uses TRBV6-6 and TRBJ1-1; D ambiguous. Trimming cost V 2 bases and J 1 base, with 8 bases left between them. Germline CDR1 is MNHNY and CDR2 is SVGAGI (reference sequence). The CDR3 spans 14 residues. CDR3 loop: CASSYADGNTEAFF. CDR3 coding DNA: TGTGCCAGCAGTTACGCGGACGGGAACACTGAAGCTTTCTTT.

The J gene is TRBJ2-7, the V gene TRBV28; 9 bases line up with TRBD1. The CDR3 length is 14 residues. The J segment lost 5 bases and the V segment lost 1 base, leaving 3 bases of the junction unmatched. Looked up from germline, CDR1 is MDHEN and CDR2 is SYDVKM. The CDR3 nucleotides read TGTGCCAGCAGTTTATACAGGGGGCGGAACGAGCAGTACTTC. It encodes CASSLYRGRNEQYF.

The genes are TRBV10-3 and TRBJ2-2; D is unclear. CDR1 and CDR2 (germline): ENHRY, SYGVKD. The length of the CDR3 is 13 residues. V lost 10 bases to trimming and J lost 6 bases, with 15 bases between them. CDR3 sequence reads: CASTLSVAGELFF. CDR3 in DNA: TGTGCCAGCACCCTTAGTGTGGCCGGGGAGCTGTTTTTT.

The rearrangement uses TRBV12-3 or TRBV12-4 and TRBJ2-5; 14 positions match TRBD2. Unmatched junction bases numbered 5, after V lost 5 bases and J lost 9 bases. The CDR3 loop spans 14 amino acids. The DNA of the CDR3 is TGTGCCAGCAGTCCTCGGACTAGCGGGGGGTCCCAGTACTTC. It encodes CASSPRTSGGSQYF.

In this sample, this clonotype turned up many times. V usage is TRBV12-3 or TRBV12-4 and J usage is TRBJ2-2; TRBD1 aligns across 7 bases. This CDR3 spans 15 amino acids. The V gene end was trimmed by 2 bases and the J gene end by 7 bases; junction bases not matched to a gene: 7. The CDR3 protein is CASSLYRGRVGELFF. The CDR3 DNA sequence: TGTGCCAGCAGTTTATATAGGGGGCGCGTCGGGGAGCTGTTTTTT.

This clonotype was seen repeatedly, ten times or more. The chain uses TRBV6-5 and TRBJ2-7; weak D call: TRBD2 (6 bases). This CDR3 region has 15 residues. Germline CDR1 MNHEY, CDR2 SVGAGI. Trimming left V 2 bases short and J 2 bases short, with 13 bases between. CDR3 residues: CASSYEVAGPYEQYF. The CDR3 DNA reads TGTGCCAGCAGTTACGAAGTTGCGGGACCCTACGAGCAGTACTTC.

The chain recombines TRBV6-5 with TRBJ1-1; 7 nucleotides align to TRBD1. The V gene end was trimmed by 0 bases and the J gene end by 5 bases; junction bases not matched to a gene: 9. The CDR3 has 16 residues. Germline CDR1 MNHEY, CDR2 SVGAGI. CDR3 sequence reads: CASSYSPGGGLTEAFF. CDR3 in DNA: TGTGCCAGCAGTTACTCCCCTGGAGGGGGCTTGACTGAAGCTTTCTTT.

The CDR3 reads CATTASGSSGSDTGELFF. For the CDR3, the DNA is TGTGCCACCACCGCTAGCGGGAGCAGCGGTTCTGACACCGGGGAGCTGTTTTTT. The chain couples TRBV24-1 to TRBJ2-2, with 10 bases identical to TRBD2. V lost 8 bases and J lost 3; bases outside the gene matches: 14. There are 18 residues in the CDR3. Looked up from germline, CDR1 is KGHDR and CDR2 is SFDVKD.

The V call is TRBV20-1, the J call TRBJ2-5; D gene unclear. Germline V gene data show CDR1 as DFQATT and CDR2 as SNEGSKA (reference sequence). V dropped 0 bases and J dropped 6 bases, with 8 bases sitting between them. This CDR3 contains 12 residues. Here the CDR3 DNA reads TGCAGTGCTAGAGATCTAGGGCAGACCCAGTACTTC. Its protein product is CSARDLGQTQYF.

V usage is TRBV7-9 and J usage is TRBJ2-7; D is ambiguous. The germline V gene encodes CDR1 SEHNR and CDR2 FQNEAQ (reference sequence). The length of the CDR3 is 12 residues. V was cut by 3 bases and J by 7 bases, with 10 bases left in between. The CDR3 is CASSFPLGEQYF. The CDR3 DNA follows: TGTGCCAGCAGCTTCCCCCTGGGTGAGCAGTACTTC.

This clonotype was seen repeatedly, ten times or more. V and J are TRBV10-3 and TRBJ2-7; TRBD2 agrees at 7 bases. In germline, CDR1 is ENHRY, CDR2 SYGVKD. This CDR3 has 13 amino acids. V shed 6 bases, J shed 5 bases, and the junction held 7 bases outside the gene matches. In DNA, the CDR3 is TGTGCCATCAGGAGGGAGGGTTCCCACGAGCAGTACTTC. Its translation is CAIRREGSHEQYF.

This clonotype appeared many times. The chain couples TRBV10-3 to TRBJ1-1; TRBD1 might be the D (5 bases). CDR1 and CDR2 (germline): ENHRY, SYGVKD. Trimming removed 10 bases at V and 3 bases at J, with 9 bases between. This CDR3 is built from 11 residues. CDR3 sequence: CATSTDTEAFF. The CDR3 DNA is TGTGCCACTTCGACAGACACTGAAGCTTTCTTT.

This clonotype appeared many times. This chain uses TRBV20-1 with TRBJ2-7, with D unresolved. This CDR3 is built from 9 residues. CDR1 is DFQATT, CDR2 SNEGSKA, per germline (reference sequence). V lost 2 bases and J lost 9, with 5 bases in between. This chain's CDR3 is CSARLGQYF. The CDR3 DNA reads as TGCAGTGCTAGACTAGGGCAGTACTTC.

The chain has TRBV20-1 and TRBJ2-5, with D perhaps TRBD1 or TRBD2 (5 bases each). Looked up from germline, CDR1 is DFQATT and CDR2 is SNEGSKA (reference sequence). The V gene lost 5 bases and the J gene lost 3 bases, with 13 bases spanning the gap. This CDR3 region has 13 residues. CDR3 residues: CSAPGTTKETQYF. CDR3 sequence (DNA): TGCAGTGCTCCCGGGACGACCAAAGAGACCCAGTACTTC.